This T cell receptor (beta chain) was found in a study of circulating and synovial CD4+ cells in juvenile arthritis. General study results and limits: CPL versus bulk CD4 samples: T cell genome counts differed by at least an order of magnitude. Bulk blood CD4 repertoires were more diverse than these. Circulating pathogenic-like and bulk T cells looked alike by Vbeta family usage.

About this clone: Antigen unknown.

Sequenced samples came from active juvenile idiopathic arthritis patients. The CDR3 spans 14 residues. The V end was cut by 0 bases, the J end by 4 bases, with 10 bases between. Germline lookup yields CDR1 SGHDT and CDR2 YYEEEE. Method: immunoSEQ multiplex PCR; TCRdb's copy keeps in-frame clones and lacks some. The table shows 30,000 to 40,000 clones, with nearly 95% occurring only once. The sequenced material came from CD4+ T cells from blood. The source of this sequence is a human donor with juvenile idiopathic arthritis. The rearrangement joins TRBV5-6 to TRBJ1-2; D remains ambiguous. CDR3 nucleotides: TGTGCCAGCAGCTTGGGGAGGGCGGCCTATGGCTACACCTTC. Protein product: CASSLGRAAYGYTF. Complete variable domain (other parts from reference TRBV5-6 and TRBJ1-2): DAGVTQSPTHLIKTRGQQVTLRCSPKSGHDTVSWYQQALGQGPQFIFQYYEEEERQRGNFPDRFSGHQFPNYSSELNVNALLLGDSALYLCASSLGRAAYGYTFGSGTRLTVV.